These 27 T cell receptor beta chains came from one sample sequenced in a study of cytomegalovirus exposure and HLA in healthy donors. Profiling relied on immunoSEQ multiplex PCR, and the TCRdb table lists in-frame clones only, not all of them. The table has about 360,000 clones, approximately 90% seen once; the top ten hold roughly 0.8%. Sequenced sample: PBMCs. The source of these receptors is a woman aged 18-29 years in good health and CMV-seronegative.

The chain links TRBV15 to TRBJ2-3; D remains unclear. This CDR3 is built from 15 residues. V lost 0 bases, J lost 6 bases, and 13 bases lay in between. Germline-derived CDR1 and CDR2 are LNHNV and YYDKDF (reference sequence). The CDR3 DNA reads as TGTGCCACCAGCAGAGATCCTCAGGCAACGGATACGCAGTATTTT. It translates to CATSRDPQATDTQYF.

The V call is TRBV19, the J call TRBJ2-6; D uncertain. This CDR3 comprises 17 residues. V was pared by 6 bases and J by 1 base, with 16 bases between. The germline V gene encodes CDR1 LNHDA and CDR2 SQIVND (reference sequence). The CDR3 loop reads CASRSSVLRSGANVLTF. DNA for the CDR3: TGTGCCAGTAGATCGAGCGTCTTACGATCTGGGGCCAACGTCCTGACTTTC.

On this clone itself: A junction end diverges from the germline sequence, so it may reflect a read error. CDR3 DNA: TGTGCCTGGAGTGCCCCATACACGGAAGCTTTCTTT. It encodes CAWSAPYTEAFF. The chain employs TRBV30 and TRBJ1-1, with D unclear. There are 12 residues in the CDR3. Germline assignment: CDR1 GTSNPN and CDR2 SVGIG (reference sequence).

This chain connects TRBV4-1 to TRBJ2-7; 10 bases fit TRBD1. The V gene's germline CDR1 is MGHRA and CDR2 YSYEKL. Trimming cost V 1 base and J 4 bases; bases outside gene matches: 4. The CDR3 length is 15 residues. Here the CDR3 reads CASSQATGGPYEQYF. CDR3 in DNA: TGCGCCAGCAGCCAAGCGACAGGGGGCCCTTACGAGCAGTACTTC.

The V gene is TRBV6-5, the J gene TRBJ1-2; D may be TRBD1 (5 bases). Germline assignment: CDR1 MNHEY and CDR2 SVGAGI. With 2 bases removed from V and 4 bases from J, the gap between germline ends came to 5 bases. The CDR3 length is 12 residues. The CDR3 DNA sequence: TGTGCCAGCAGTTACCAGGGCTATGGCTACACCTTC. Residues: CASSYQGYGYTF.

The V gene is TRBV6-5, the J gene TRBJ2-3; 8 bases fit TRBD1. The CDR3 is 15 residues long. The J segment lost 5 bases and the V segment lost 4 bases, leaving 8 bases of the junction unmatched. Germline V gene sequence: CDR1 MNHEY, CDR2 SVGAGI. This CDR3 is CASSSGQGLVDTQYF. DNA for the CDR3: TGTGCCAGCAGTTCCGGACAGGGTTTAGTAGATACGCAGTATTTT.

The rearrangement uses TRBV6-5 and TRBJ2-7; D is perhaps TRBD1 (6 bases). The CDR3 extends over 12 amino acids. Germline CDR1 is MNHEY and CDR2 is SVGAGI. Trimming removed 8 bases from V and 7 bases from J, with 15 bases in between. This CDR3 is CASRVGGGEQYF. CDR3 coding DNA: TGTGCCAGCCGAGTAGGGGGTGGTGAGCAGTACTTC.

The chain is built from TRBV19 and TRBJ1-1; TRBD1 is a possible D gene (6 bases). The CDR3 totals 14 residues. Looked up from germline, CDR1 is LNHDA and CDR2 is SQIVND (reference sequence). V lost 4 bases and J 1 base, leaving 10 bases between the germline ends. CDR3 sequence (DNA): TGTGCCAGTAGTACCCTGACAGGGAACACTGAAGCTTTCTTT. Encoded protein: CASSTLTGNTEAFF.

The chain combines TRBV19 with TRBJ2-7, with 10 bases aligning to TRBD2. Germline V gene sequence: CDR1 LNHDA, CDR2 SQIVND (reference sequence). The CDR3 totals 16 residues. Unmatched junction bases numbered 9, after V lost 5 bases and J lost 2 bases. CDR3 region: CASSPAQLAGTYEQYF. The DNA for the CDR3 is TGTGCCAGTAGTCCCGCCCAACTAGCGGGGACCTACGAGCAGTACTTC.

The chain links TRBV7-9 to TRBJ1-4; TRBD1 matches 7 bases. The CDR3 has 15 residues. J gave up 6 bases and V 1 base, and 5 bases lay outside the gene matches. CDR1 and CDR2 from the germline V gene are SEHNR and FQNEAQ (reference sequence). The CDR3 DNA sequence: TGTGCCAGCAGCTTAGTTGGCAGGGGGGATGAAAAACTGTTTTTT. It codes for CASSLVGRGDEKLFF.

The table lists this clone with a count of one. V is TRBV2 and J is TRBJ1-2; 7 nucleotides match TRBD1. The germline V gene encodes CDR1 SNHLY and CDR2 FYNNEI. This CDR3 has 13 residues. With V trimmed by 4 bases and J by 2 bases, 1 base remained unmatched. CDR3 sequence (DNA): TGTGCCAGCAGTGCGGACAGGAACTATGGCTACACCTTC. Translated, it gives CASSADRNYGYTF. The full variable domain, with the rest looked up from reference TRBV2 and TRBJ1-2, is EPEVTQTPSHQVTQMGQEVILRCVPISNHLYFYWYRQILGQKVEFLVSFYNNEISEKSEIFDDQFSVERPDGSNFTLKIRSTKLEDSAMYFCASSADRNYGYTFGSGTRLTVV.

V usage is TRBV6-1 and J usage is TRBJ2-6, with D tentatively TRBD1 (6 bases). CDR1 is MNHNS, CDR2 SASEGT, per germline. V was pared by 6 bases and J by 13 bases, with 19 bases between. The CDR3 contains 14 residues. The CDR3 region is CASRMNGQPYVLTF. DNA of the CDR3: TGTGCCAGCAGGATGAATGGACAGCCATATGTCCTGACTTTC.

V usage is TRBV5-5 and J usage is TRBJ2-7, with 9 bases lining up with TRBD1. The CDR3 extends over 16 amino acids. In germline, CDR1 is SGHKS, CDR2 YYEKEE (reference sequence). V shed 1 base and J 5 bases; nucleotides not matched to a gene: 10. The CDR3 loop is CASSLFAGTGTNEQYF. For the CDR3, the DNA is TGTGCCAGCAGCTTGTTCGCCGGGACAGGGACCAACGAGCAGTACTTC.

V and J are TRBV10-2 and TRBJ1-2; a possible D gene is TRBD1 (5 bases). The CDR3 has 13 amino acids. V was pared by 10 bases and J by 4 bases, with 16 bases between. Germline loops: CDR1 WSHSY, CDR2 SAAADI. CDR3 loop: CAKKPRQLYGYTF. DNA for the CDR3: TGCGCCAAAAAGCCTAGACAGCTCTATGGCTACACCTTC.

Only a few counts were recorded for this clone. The gene calls are TRBV7-6 and TRBJ2-2; possibly TRBD2 for D (6 bases). Germline V gene data show CDR1 as SGHVS and CDR2 as FNYEAQ. The ends were cut back, 4 bases at V and 1 base at J, with 13 bases in the middle. The CDR3 extends over 16 amino acids. The CDR3 DNA reads as TGTGCCAGCAGCTCAACGGTCGGGGGGAACACCGGGGAGCTGTTTTTT. This sequence encodes CASSSTVGGNTGELFF.

This clone is a singleton in its sample. V gene TRBV28 combines with J gene TRBJ1-5; D is undetermined. The germline V gene has CDR1 MDHEN and CDR2 SYDVKM. Trimming took 3 bases from V and 11 from J, leaving 14 bases between them. CDR3 length equals 13 residues. DNA of the CDR3: TGTGCCAGCAGTTTCCCCGTCATGTTAGCCCAGCATTTT. Translated: CASSFPVMLAQHF.

V and J are TRBV5-1 and TRBJ2-1; 10 nucleotides align to TRBD2. Germline V gives CDR1 SGHRS, CDR2 YFSETQ. The CDR3 spans 15 residues. V was pared by 7 bases and J by 5 bases, with 9 bases of the junction left unmatched. Here the CDR3 reads CASCPKRGGNNEQFF. CDR3 in DNA: TGCGCCAGCTGCCCGAAGCGGGGGGGAAACAATGAGCAGTTCTTC.

CDR3 sequence reads: CASKVAGPYEQYF. CDR3 DNA sequence: TGTGCCAGCAAGGTAGCGGGACCTTACGAGCAGTACTTC. This chain joins TRBV2 and TRBJ2-7; 8 bases map to TRBD2. CDR3 length: 13 amino acids. Trimming cost V 7 bases and J 4 bases; bases outside gene matches: 6. Germline values: CDR1 SNHLY, CDR2 FYNNEI.

This chain uses TRBV6-1 with TRBJ2-5; D might be TRBD1 (6 bases). The length of the CDR3 is 11 residues. Trimming took 11 bases from V and 2 from J, leaving 9 bases between them. Germline V gives CDR1 MNHNS, CDR2 SASEGT. CDR3 in amino acids: CASRGQETQYF. The CDR3 DNA reads as TGTGCCTCCAGGGGTCAAGAGACCCAGTACTTC.

The chain couples TRBV5-1 to TRBJ2-3, with D possibly matching TRBD1 (6 bases). The CDR3 is 15 residues long. Trimming removed 7 bases from V and 2 bases from J, with 17 bases in between. From germline, CDR1 is SGHRS and CDR2 YFSETQ. The CDR3 region has the DNA TGCGCCAGCGCGGACCCGGGACACGACACAGATACGCAGTATTTT. Its translation is CASADPGHDTDTQYF.

This clone appeared once. The rearrangement joins TRBV28 to TRBJ1-5, with D possibly matching TRBD1 (6 bases). The ends were cut back, 1 base at V and 3 bases at J, with 10 bases in the middle. The CDR3 has 15 amino acids. Germline V gives CDR1 MDHEN, CDR2 SYDVKM. Written as DNA, the CDR3 is TGTGCCAGCAGTTTATTTGGGGGCCACAATCAGCCCCAGCATTTT. Translated: CASSLFGGHNQPQHF.

The chain employs TRBV4-2 and TRBJ2-2; TRBD1 agrees at 7 bases. The CDR3 covers 18 residues. V lost 3 bases to trimming and J lost 6 bases; unmatched junction nucleotides: 16. Germline V lookup: CDR1 LGHNA, CDR2 YNFKEQ. The CDR3 loop reads CASSQYPADREIPGELFF. For the CDR3, the DNA is TGTGCCAGCAGCCAGTACCCCGCTGACAGGGAAATTCCCGGGGAGCTGTTTTTT.

The V call is TRBV27, the J call TRBJ2-1; 12 nucleotides match TRBD2. This CDR3 spans 13 amino acids. Per the germline V gene, CDR1 is MNHEY and CDR2 is SMNVEV (reference sequence). The ends lost 7 bases at V and 7 bases at J; junction bases unmatched: 2. CDR3 in amino acids: CASITSGRNEQFF. CDR3 sequence (DNA): TGTGCCAGCATTACTAGCGGGAGGAATGAGCAGTTCTTC.

With respect to this clone: The sample carries other DNA sequences with the same CDR3. This chain joins TRBV7-9 and TRBJ2-7; 8 positions agree with TRBD2. Germline loops: CDR1 SEHNR, CDR2 FQNEAQ (reference sequence). After removal of 5 bases from V and 3 bases from J, the junction contained 3 bases not matched to a gene. The CDR3 is 13 residues long. The CDR3 protein is CASSLSGGYEQYF. CDR3 in DNA: TGTGCCAGCAGCCTCAGCGGGGGCTACGAGCAGTACTTC.

V usage is TRBV2 and J usage is TRBJ2-7, with D perhaps matching TRBD2 (5 bases). V lost 6 bases and J 10 bases, leaving 28 bases between the germline ends. Germline values: CDR1 SNHLY, CDR2 FYNNEI. The CDR3 is 16 residues long. The CDR3 region is CASSQQEAGRWETQYF. DNA of the CDR3: TGTGCCAGCAGCCAACAAGAGGCAGGACGATGGGAGACTCAGTACTTC.

The V gene is TRBV5-1, the J gene TRBJ2-5; TRBD2 agrees at 13 bases. Germline values: CDR1 SGHRS, CDR2 YFSETQ. The CDR3 sequence is 19 residues long. V was pared by 0 bases and J by 3 bases, with 11 bases of the junction left unmatched. For the CDR3, the DNA is TGCGCCAGCAGCTTGGTTGGACTAGCGGGGGAACTCCAAGAAGAGACCCAGTACTTC. This translates into CASSLVGLAGELQEETQYF.

The chain recombines TRBV29-1 with TRBJ2-7; 8 bases align to TRBD2. The CDR3 runs 12 residues. V dropped 3 bases and J dropped 4; count of bases not matched to a gene: 2. CDR1 is SQVTM, CDR2 ANQGSEA, per germline. The DNA of the CDR3 is TGCAGCGTTGATACTAGCGGTTACGAGCAGTACTTC. Amino acids: CSVDTSGYEQYF.